The source of this TCR beta chain is a study of technical replicates of blood from several donors. The table lists this clone with a count of one. The table came from immunoSEQ multiplex PCR; TCRdb's copy has only in-frame clones and leaves some out. The sample holds more than 90,000 clones, around 95% seen once. In germline, CDR1 is SGHNT, CDR2 YYREEE (reference sequence). This CDR3 has 20 residues. V gave up 1 base and J gave up 4 bases; unmatched junction bases: 18. The source material was T cells isolated from PBMCs. The V call is TRBV5-4, the J call TRBJ2-1, with TRBD2 matching over 9 bases. This TCR derives from a human donor in good health. The CDR3 region has the DNA TGTGCCAGCAGCTTGAAGCCCCGTGGTATGTCGCGGGAGGGATACAATGAGCAGTTCTTC. Its translation: CASSLKPRGMSREGYNEQFF. The full variable domain, in which reference TRBV5-4 and TRBJ2-1 provide the parts outside the CDR3, is ETGVTQSPTHLIKTRGQQVTLRCSSQSGHNTVSWYQQALGQGPQFIFQYYREEENGRGNFPPRFSGLQFPNYSSELNVNALELDDSALYLCASSLKPRGMSREGYNEQFFGPGTRLTVL.